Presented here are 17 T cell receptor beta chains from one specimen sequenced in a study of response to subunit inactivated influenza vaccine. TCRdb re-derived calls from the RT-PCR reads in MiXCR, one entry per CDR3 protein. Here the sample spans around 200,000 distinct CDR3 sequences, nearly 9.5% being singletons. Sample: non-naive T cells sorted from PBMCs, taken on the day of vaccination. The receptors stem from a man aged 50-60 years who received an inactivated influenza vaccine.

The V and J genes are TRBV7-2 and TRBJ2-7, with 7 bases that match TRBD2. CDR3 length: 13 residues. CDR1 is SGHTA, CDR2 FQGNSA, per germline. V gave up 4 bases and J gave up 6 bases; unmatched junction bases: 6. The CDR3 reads CASSSRLAPEQYF. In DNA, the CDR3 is TGTGCCAGCAGCTCGAGACTAGCCCCCGAGCAGTACTTC.

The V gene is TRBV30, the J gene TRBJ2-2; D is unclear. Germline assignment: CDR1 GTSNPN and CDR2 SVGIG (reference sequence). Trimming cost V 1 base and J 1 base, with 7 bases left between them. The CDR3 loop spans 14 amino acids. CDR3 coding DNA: TGTGCCTGGAGTGGGCAGCTGAACACCGGGGAGCTGTTTTTT. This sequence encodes CAWSGQLNTGELFF.

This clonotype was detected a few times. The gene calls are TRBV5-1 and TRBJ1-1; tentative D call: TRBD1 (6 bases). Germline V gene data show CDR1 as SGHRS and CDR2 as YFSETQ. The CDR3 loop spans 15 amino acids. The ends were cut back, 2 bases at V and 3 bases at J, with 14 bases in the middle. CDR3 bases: TGCGCCAGCAGCTTAGAAGGGGGGCGAGACACTGAAGCTTTCTTT. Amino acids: CASSLEGGRDTEAFF. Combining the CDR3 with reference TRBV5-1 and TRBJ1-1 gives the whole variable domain KAGVTQTPRYLIKTRGQQVTLSCSPISGHRSVSWYQQTPGQGLQFLFEYFSETQRNKGNFPGRFSGRQFSNSRSEMNVSTLELGDSALYLCASSLEGGRDTEAFFGQGTRLTVV.

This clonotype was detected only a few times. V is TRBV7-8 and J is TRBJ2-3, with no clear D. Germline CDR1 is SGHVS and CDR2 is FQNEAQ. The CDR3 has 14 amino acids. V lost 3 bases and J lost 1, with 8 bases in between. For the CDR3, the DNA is TGTGCCAGCAGCTTGCTTGGCCGCACAGATACGCAGTATTTT. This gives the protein CASSLLGRTDTQYF.

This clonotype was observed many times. The CDR3: CASSGRGEGAEAFF. The CDR3 nucleotides read TGCGCCAGCAGCGGACGGGGGGAGGGAGCTGAAGCTTTCTTT. The chain uses TRBV5-1 and TRBJ1-1; the D gene is possibly TRBD1 (5 bases). CDR1 SGHRS and CDR2 YFSETQ come from the germline V gene. The ends were cut back, 4 bases at V and 6 bases at J, with 16 bases in the middle. The CDR3 sequence is 14 residues long.

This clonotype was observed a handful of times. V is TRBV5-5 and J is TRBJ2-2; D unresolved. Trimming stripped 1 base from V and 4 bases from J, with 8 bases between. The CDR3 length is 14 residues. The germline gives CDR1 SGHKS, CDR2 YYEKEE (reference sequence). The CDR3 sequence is CASSLRASTGELFF. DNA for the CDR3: TGTGCCAGCAGCTTGAGGGCAAGCACCGGGGAGCTGTTTTTT.

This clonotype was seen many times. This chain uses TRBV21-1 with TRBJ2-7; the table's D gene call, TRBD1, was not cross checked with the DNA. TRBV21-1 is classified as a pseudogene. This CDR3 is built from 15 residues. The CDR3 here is CASSKGTNPPYEQYF. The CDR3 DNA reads TGTGCCAGCAGCAAGGGGACAAATCCCCCCTACGAGCAGTACTTC.

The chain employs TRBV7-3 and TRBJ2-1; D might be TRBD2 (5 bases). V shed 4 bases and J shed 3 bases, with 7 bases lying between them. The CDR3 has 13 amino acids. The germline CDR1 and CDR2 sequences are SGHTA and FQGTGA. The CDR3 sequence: CASSYDYYNEQFF. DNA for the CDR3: TGTGCCAGCAGCTACGACTACTACAATGAGCAGTTCTTC.

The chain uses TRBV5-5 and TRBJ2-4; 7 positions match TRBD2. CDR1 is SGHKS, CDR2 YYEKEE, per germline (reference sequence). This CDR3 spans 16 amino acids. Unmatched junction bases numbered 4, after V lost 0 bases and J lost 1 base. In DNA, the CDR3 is TGTGCCAGCAGCTTGGCGAGCGGGGATGCCAAAAACATTCAGTACTTC. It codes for CASSLASGDAKNIQYF.

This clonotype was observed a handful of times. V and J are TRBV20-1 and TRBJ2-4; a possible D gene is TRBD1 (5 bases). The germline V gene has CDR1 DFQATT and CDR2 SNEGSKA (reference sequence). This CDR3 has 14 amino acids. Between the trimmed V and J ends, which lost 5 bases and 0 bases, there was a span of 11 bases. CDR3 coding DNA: TGCAGTGCTCCTGACAGAATAGCCAAAAACATTCAGTACTTC. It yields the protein CSAPDRIAKNIQYF.

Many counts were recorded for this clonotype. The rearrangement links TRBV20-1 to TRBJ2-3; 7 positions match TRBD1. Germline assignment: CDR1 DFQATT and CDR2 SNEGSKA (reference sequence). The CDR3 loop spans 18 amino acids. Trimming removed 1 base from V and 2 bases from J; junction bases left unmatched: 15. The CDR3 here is CSARGATGTEISTDTQYF. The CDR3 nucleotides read TGCAGTGCTAGAGGGGCTACAGGGACAGAGATCTCCACAGATACGCAGTATTTT.

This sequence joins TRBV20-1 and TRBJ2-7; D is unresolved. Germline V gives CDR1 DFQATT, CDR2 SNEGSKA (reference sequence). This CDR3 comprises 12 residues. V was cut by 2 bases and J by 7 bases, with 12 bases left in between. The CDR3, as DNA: TGCAGTGCTAGATTGGCGGCCGGAGAGCAGTACTTC. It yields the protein CSARLAAGEQYF.

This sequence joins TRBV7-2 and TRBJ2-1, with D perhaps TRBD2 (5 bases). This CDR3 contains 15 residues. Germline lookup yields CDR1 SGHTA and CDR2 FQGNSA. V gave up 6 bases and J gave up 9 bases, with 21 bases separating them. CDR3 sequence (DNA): TGTGCCAGCAGGCCGCCCTCTAGTGCGGCGGGTGAGCAGTTCTTC. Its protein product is CASRPPSSAAGEQFF.

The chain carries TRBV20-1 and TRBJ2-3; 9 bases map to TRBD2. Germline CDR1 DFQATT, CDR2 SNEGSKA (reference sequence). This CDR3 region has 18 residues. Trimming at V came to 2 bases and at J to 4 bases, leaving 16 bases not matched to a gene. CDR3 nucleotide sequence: TGCAGTGCTAGATTTGGATTAGCGGGAGCTTCTGGCGCAGATACGCAGTATTTT. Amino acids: CSARFGLAGASGADTQYF.

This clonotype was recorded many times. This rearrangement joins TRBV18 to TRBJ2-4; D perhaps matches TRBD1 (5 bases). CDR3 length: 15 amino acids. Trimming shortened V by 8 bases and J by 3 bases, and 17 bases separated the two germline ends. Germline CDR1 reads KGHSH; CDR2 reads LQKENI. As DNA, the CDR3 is TGTGCCAGCGCCCCCCCGCAGGGAAGCAAAAACATTCAGTACTTC. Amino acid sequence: CASAPPQGSKNIQYF.

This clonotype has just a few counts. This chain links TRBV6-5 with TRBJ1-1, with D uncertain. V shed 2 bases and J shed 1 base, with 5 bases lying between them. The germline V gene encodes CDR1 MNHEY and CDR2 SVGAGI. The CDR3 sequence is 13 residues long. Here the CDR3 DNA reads TGTGCCAGCAGTTACGCCGAGAACACTGAAGCTTTCTTT. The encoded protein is CASSYAENTEAFF.

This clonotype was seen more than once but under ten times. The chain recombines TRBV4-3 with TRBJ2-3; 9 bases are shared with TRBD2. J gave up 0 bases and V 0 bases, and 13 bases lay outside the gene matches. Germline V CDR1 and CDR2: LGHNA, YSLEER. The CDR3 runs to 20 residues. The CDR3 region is CASSQDHVGGRAYSTDTQYF. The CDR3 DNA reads TGCGCCAGCAGCCAAGATCATGTGGGCGGGAGGGCTTATAGCACAGATACGCAGTATTTT.